The rows below give T cell receptor beta chains drawn from one sample of a study of blood T cell repertoires in COVID-19. Method: immunoSEQ multiplex PCR; TCRdb's copy keeps in-frame clones and lacks some. The sample comprises fewer than 200,000 clones, 74% of which are singletons, and about 3% rests with the top ten. The specimen was peripheral blood. The receptor set was obtained from a woman at least 80 years old with acute or convalescent COVID-19. The CDR3 runs from the conserved cysteine through the conserved F or W. A D gene is named only where the DNA matches it firmly. Clone size is stated in some rows and not others, as once, few, many or a class when expanded.

length	J	V	D	size	DNA	CDR3
13	TRBJ1-2	TRBV5-1	TRBD1	NA	TGCGCCAGCAGCCAACAGGGGGAGTTTGGCTACACCTTC	CASSQQGEFGYTF
19	TRBJ2-2	TRBV5-1	TRBD2	many	TGCGCCAGCAGCTTGGAGGGGACTAGCGCAAGAGAGAACACCGGGGAGCTGTTTTTT	CASSLEGTSARENTGELFF
14	TRBJ1-5	TRBV18	NA	NA	TGTGCCAGCTCACCACCTGCAGGTAGTCAGCCCCAGCATTTT	CASSPPAGSQPQHF
15	TRBJ2-5	TRBV2	NA	NA	TGTGCCAGCAGCCTATTCCAGGGGTACCAAGAGACCCAGTACTTC	CASSLFQGYQETQYF
14	TRBJ1-5	TRBV28	NA	NA	TGTGCCAGCAGCCGCGGGGGAAGCAATCAGCCCCAGCATTTT	CASSRGGSNQPQHF
16	TRBJ2-1	TRBV7-8	NA	NA	TGTGCCAGCAGCTTAGTTGAGGGAGCCACCTACAATGAGCAGTTCTTC	CASSLVEGATYNEQFF
15	TRBJ2-3	TRBV28	TRBD2	NA	TGTGCCAGCAGTTCGGTAGCGGGAGCGGCAGATACGCAGTATTTT	CASSSVAGAADTQYF
13	TRBJ1-5	TRBV5-6	NA	NA	TGTGCCAGCAGCCGCGGAGGTAGCCAGCCCCAGCATTTT	CASSRGGSQPQHF
14	TRBJ1-2	TRBV28	NA	once	TGTGCCAGCAGTTCAGGACTCGTCGTCTATGGCTACACCTTC	CASSSGLVVYGYTF
15	TRBJ1-2	TRBV19	NA	few	TGTGCCAGTAGTATGACGGACAGATATAACTATGGCTACACCTTC	CASSMTDRYNYGYTF
15	TRBJ1-4	TRBV7-9	TRBD1	NA	TGTGCCAGCAGCCCCTGGACAGGGGGCAATGAAAAACTGTTTTTT	CASSPWTGGNEKLFF
15	TRBJ1-3	TRBV5-6	NA	NA	TGTGCCAGCAGCACGTCGACAGGACCTGGAAACACCATATATTTT	CASSTSTGPGNTIYF
12	TRBJ2-1	TRBV6-6	NA	NA	TGTGCCAGTTCCCCGGGAAACAATGAGCAGTTCTTC	CASSPGNNEQFF
19	TRBJ1-6	TRBV28	TRBD1	NA	TGTGCCAGCAGTTCCAAGGCGAAGGCGGGACAGATAAGAAAGTCACCCCTCCACTTT	CASSSKAKAGQIRKSPLHF
14	TRBJ2-7	TRBV3-1/TRBV3-2	NA	NA	TGTGCCAGCAGCCTCCAGGGGTTCCCCTACGAGCAGTACTTC	CASSLQGFPYEQYF
14	TRBJ2-3	TRBV19	NA	NA	TGTGCCAGTATGAGCGGGACATTCACAGATACGCAGTATTTT	CASMSGTFTDTQYF
15	TRBJ2-2	TRBV10-3	NA	NA	TGTGCCATCAAGGCACAGGGTCGGAACACCGGGGAGCTGTTTTTT	CAIKAQGRNTGELFF
12	TRBJ1-2	TRBV6-2/TRBV6-3	NA	once	TGTGCCAGCAGTTTGCGCGGCTATGGCTACACCTTC	CASSLRGYGYTF
17	TRBJ2-3	TRBV19	TRBD2	NA	TGTGCCAGTAGTACAGTCCTAGCGGGGGCTAACACAGATACGCAGTATTTT	CASSTVLAGANTDTQYF
14	TRBJ2-7	TRBV7-9	TRBD2	few	TGTGCCAGCAGCCCTAGCGGGAGTTGGTACGAGCAGTACTTC	CASSPSGSWYEQYF
12	TRBJ2-5	TRBV24-1	NA	NA	TGTGCCACCAGTGACGGGAAAGAGACCCAGTACTTC	CATSDGKETQYF
12	TRBJ2-5	TRBV5-1	TRBD1	NA	TGCGCCAGCCAACAGGGGGAAGAGACCCAGTACTTC	CASQQGEETQYF
15	TRBJ1-4	TRBV30	TRBD1	NA	TGTGCCTGGAGTTCCTCGGGACAGGCGAATGAAAAACTGTTTTTT	CAWSSSGQANEKLFF
15	TRBJ2-3	TRBV4-2	TRBD2	NA	TGTGCCAGCAGCTCTACTGGGACTATAGCCGATACGCAGTATTTT	CASSSTGTIADTQYF
17	TRBJ2-2	TRBV15	NA	NA	TGTGCCACCAGCAGGGCTACCACAGTACGGGGGACCGGGGAGCTGTTTTTT	CATSRATTVRGTGELFF
15	TRBJ2-3	TRBV11-1	TRBD1	NA	TGTGCCAGCAGCAAGAACAGGGGAAACACAGATACGCAGTATTTT	CASSKNRGNTDTQYF
18	TRBJ2-1	TRBV7-9	TRBD1	NA	TGTGCCAGCATCAGATCCCAGGGGGCTGGAGGGACCTACAATGAGCAGTTCTTC	CASIRSQGAGGTYNEQFF
14	TRBJ2-7	TRBV6-6	TRBD2	NA	TGTGCCAGCAGTTATGGGGGGGATAACTACGAGCAGTACTTC	CASSYGGDNYEQYF
14	TRBJ2-3	TRBV6-5	TRBD1	NA	TGTGCCAGCAGTTACGACAGGGTTGCAGATACGCAGTATTTT	CASSYDRVADTQYF
11	TRBJ2-5	TRBV5-1	NA	NA	TGCGCCAGCAGTGGGGGGGAGACCCAGTACTTC	CASSGGETQYF
14	TRBJ2-3	TRBV7-2	TRBD2	NA	TGTGCCAGCAGCTCCCCAGCGGGAGCTGATACGCAGTATTTT	CASSSPAGADTQYF
14	TRBJ1-1	TRBV28	TRBD1	NA	TGTGCCAGCATCGAAGACAGGGGGGACACTGAAGCTTTCTTT	CASIEDRGDTEAFF
12	TRBJ1-6	TRBV7-9	NA	few	TGTGCCAGCAGTGGAGGGGTTTCACCCCTCCACTTT	CASSGGVSPLHF
14	TRBJ2-1	TRBV27	TRBD2	NA	TGTGCCAGCATGAGGACTAGCGGGAGGTACGAGCAGTTCTTC	CASMRTSGRYEQFF
13	TRBJ2-4	TRBV28	NA	NA	TGTGCCAGCAGTTCCGGACAAAGGGACATTCAGTACTTC	CASSSGQRDIQYF
14	TRBJ1-5	TRBV2	TRBD1	NA	TGTGCCAGCAGTGAAACGACAGGGAATCAGCCCCAGCATTTT	CASSETTGNQPQHF
13	TRBJ1-6	TRBV19	NA	NA	TGTGCCAGTAAGCGGGGGAATAATTCACCCCTCCACTTT	CASKRGNNSPLHF
14	TRBJ1-1	TRBV11-2	TRBD1	NA	TGTGCCAGCAGCCCTTATACCGGGACAGGGGACGCTTTCTTT	CASSPYTGTGDAFF
15	TRBJ2-2	TRBV5-8	TRBD2	NA	TGTGCCAGCAGCCTCGGACTAGCGTTCGCCGGGGAGCTGTTTTTT	CASSLGLAFAGELFF
15	TRBJ2-7	TRBV19	NA	few	TGTGCCAGTAGTCTAGGGCCTAGCGCCTCCTACGAGCAGTACTTC	CASSLGPSASYEQYF
18	TRBJ1-6	TRBV28	TRBD1	NA	TGTGCCAGCAGTTTACCGGGACAGTCGAGCTCCTATAATTCACCCCTCCACTTT	CASSLPGQSSSYNSPLHF
11	TRBJ1-2	TRBV9	NA	few	TGTGCCAGCAGCGCAGGGTATGGCTACACCTTC	CASSAGYGYTF
16	TRBJ2-1	TRBV4-2	TRBD1	NA	TGTGCCAGCAGCCTAAATGACAGGGGGACCTACAATGAGCAGTTCTTC	CASSLNDRGTYNEQFF
13	TRBJ2-3	TRBV9	NA	NA	TGTGCCAGCAGCGGCCAGGCTGGCGATACGCAGTATTTT	CASSGQAGDTQYF
12	TRBJ2-5	TRBV7-9	NA	NA	TGTGCCAGCAGCTTATCAGAATCAACCCAGTACTTC	CASSLSESTQYF
12	TRBJ2-5	TRBV5-1	NA	NA	TGCGCCAGCAGGGACACCCAAGAGACCCAGTACTTC	CASRDTQETQYF
15	TRBJ2-5	TRBV19	NA	NA	TGTGCCAGTAGTCTTAGGGGGGACAGCCAAGAGACCCAGTACTTC	CASSLRGDSQETQYF
14	TRBJ2-5	TRBV5-1	NA	NA	TGCGCCAGCGAAATAGGGGACGCCTCGGGGGCCCAGTACTTC	CASEIGDASGAQYF
18	TRBJ2-7	TRBV18	NA	NA	TGTGCCAGCTCACCTGTTGGGCTTGAGAGCGGGCTACCCTACGAGCAGTACTTC	CASSPVGLESGLPYEQYF
16	TRBJ2-1	TRBV9	TRBD2	NA	TGTGCCAGCAGCGCGGTACTAGCGGGAGGTGAAAATGAGCAGTTCTTC	CASSAVLAGGENEQFF
16	TRBJ2-1	TRBV14	TRBD2	few	TGTGCCAGCAGCCGCCGACTAGCGGGAGGGTCCAATGAGCAGTTCTTC	CASSRRLAGGSNEQFF
17	TRBJ2-1	TRBV19	TRBD1	NA	TGTGCCAGTAGTATGGGACAGGGGTATAGCTCCTACAATGAGCAGTTCTTC	CASSMGQGYSSYNEQFF
14	TRBJ1-1	TRBV5-4	NA	NA	TGTGCCAGCACTCTGGACAGTTTAAACACTGAAGCTTTCTTT	CASTLDSLNTEAFF
16	TRBJ2-1	TRBV10-3	NA	NA	TGTGCCACCTTATCTTCATCGGGATCGATGGTCAATGAGCAGTTCTTC	CATLSSSGSMVNEQFF
15	TRBJ1-4	TRBV5-5	TRBD1	few	TGTGCCAGCAGCACCGACAGGGGTGCGGGTGAAAAACTGTTTTTT	CASSTDRGAGEKLFF